Listed below are T cell receptor beta chains from one sample, sequenced in a study of cytomegalovirus exposure and HLA in healthy donors. TCRdb keeps only in-frame clones here, not all; method: immunoSEQ multiplex PCR. The profile covers 150,000 to 200,000 clones, with more than 70% appearing a single time and about 1% taken by the ten largest. The material sequenced was PBMCs. The receptors here all came from a woman between 35 and 50 years old in good health and CMV-seronegative. CDR3s include the opening cysteine and the closing phenylalanine or tryptophan. A D gene is named only where the DNA matches it firmly. Some rows mark clone size as missing; the rest say once, few, many or name a class of expanded clone.

v_gene	j_gene	abundance	len	d_gene	CDR3aa	CDR3nt
TRBV25-1	TRBJ2-1	few	16	TRBD2	CASSVTSGAFYNEQFF	TGTGCCAGCAGTGTAACTAGCGGAGCGTTTTACAATGAGCAGTTCTTC
TRBV5-4	TRBJ2-5	NA	13	NA	CASSSTGTETQYF	TGTGCCAGCAGCTCTACAGGGACAGAGACCCAGTACTTC
TRBV12-5	TRBJ2-1	few	16	NA	CASGLGSASSYNEQFF	TGTGCTAGTGGTTTGGGTAGCGCGAGCTCCTACAATGAGCAGTTCTTC
TRBV4-1	TRBJ2-5	NA	14	NA	CASSQESYQETQYF	TGCGCCAGCAGCCAAGAGTCGTACCAAGAGACCCAGTACTTC
TRBV19	TRBJ1-1	NA	13	NA	CASSKRGATEAFF	TGTGCCAGTAGTAAAAGGGGTGCTACTGAAGCTTTCTTT
TRBV30	TRBJ1-1	NA	11	NA	CAWSVGGEAFF	TGTGCCTGGAGTGTTGGGGGGGAGGCTTTCTTT
TRBV7-8	TRBJ2-1	NA	15	TRBD2	CASSLTGLAGGEQFF	TGTGCCAGCAGCTTAACGGGACTAGCGGGAGGAGAGCAGTTCTTC
TRBV11-2	TRBJ2-1	NA	14	NA	CASSLADSYNEQFF	TGTGCCAGCAGCTTAGCCGACAGTTACAATGAGCAGTTCTTC
TRBV7-9	TRBJ2-3	NA	16	TRBD2	CASSVTSGSFSDTQYF	TGTGCCAGCAGCGTTACTAGCGGGAGTTTCTCAGATACGCAGTATTTT
TRBV19	TRBJ2-1	NA	16	TRBD2	CARRLAGGLAYNEQFF	TGTGCCAGGAGACTAGCGGGAGGACTAGCGTACAATGAGCAGTTCTTC
TRBV4-1	TRBJ1-5	NA	17	NA	CASSQEGGGNSNQPQHF	TGCGCCAGCAGCCAAGAAGGGGGGGGAAATAGCAATCAGCCCCAGCATTTT
TRBV30	TRBJ1-6	NA	17	NA	CAWSLAGTSSYNSPLHF	TGTGCCTGGAGTTTGGCGGGGACGAGCTCCTATAATTCACCCCTCCACTTT
TRBV29-1	TRBJ1-2	NA	12	TRBD1	CSVGTGRYGYTF	TGCAGCGTCGGGACAGGGCGTTATGGCTACACCTTC
TRBV4-2	TRBJ2-3	NA	16	TRBD2	CASSAGTSGRIDTQYF	TGTGCCAGCAGCGCCGGGACTAGCGGGAGGATTGATACGCAGTATTTT
TRBV7-9	TRBJ2-1	NA	15	TRBD1	CASSLDVGTGYEQFF	TGTGCCAGCAGCTTAGATGTCGGGACAGGGTATGAGCAGTTCTTC
TRBV6-5	TRBJ2-3	few	15	NA	CASSYSGVRTDTQYF	TGTGCCAGCAGTTACTCCGGGGTGCGCACAGATACGCAGTATTTT
TRBV5-6	TRBJ2-1	once	14	TRBD2	CASSFGTSGHEQFF	TGTGCCAGCAGCTTCGGGACTAGCGGTCATGAGCAGTTCTTC
TRBV6-4	TRBJ2-1	NA	14	NA	CASSDGGPYNEQFF	TGTGCCAGCAGTGACGGCGGGCCCTACAATGAGCAGTTCTTC
TRBV6-5	TRBJ2-7	NA	15	TRBD1	CASRPGQASSYEQYF	TGTGCCAGCAGACCGGGACAGGCAAGCTCCTACGAGCAGTACTTC
TRBV2	TRBJ1-1	few	13	NA	CASSDEGWTEAFF	TGTGCCAGCAGTGATGAGGGATGGACTGAAGCTTTCTTT
TRBV4-1	TRBJ2-1	NA	19	TRBD2	CASSQSGTSVYRSYNEQFF	TGCGCCAGCAGCCAATCCGGGACTAGCGTCTATCGCTCCTACAATGAGCAGTTCTTC
TRBV29-1	TRBJ1-2	NA	12	NA	CSVQAGPYGYTF	TGCAGCGTTCAGGCAGGGCCGTATGGCTACACCTTC
TRBV5-1	TRBJ1-2	few	14	TRBD1	CASSLSETGDGYTF	TGCGCCAGCAGCCTGAGTGAAACAGGGGATGGCTACACCTTC
TRBV7-2	TRBJ2-7	NA	15	NA	CASSASAGFHYEQYF	TGTGCCAGCAGCGCAAGCGCGGGCTTTCACTACGAGCAGTACTTC
TRBV19	TRBJ2-2	few	19	NA	CASSIETLASLRGTGELFF	TGTGCCAGTAGTATCGAGACGCTAGCGTCACTGAGAGGAACCGGGGAGCTGTTTTTT
TRBV5-1	TRBJ2-1	NA	15	TRBD1	CASSSGQGGVDEQFF	TGCGCCAGCAGCTCAGGACAGGGGGGGGTGGATGAGCAGTTCTTC
TRBV7-2	TRBJ2-1	NA	15	TRBD2	CASSLGSGEWGEQFF	TGTGCCAGCAGCTTAGGTAGCGGGGAATGGGGTGAGCAGTTCTTC
TRBV18	TRBJ1-1	NA	15	TRBD1	CASSPTAGGNTEAFF	TGTGCCAGCTCACCCACGGCAGGGGGAAACACTGAAGCTTTCTTT
TRBV6-5	TRBJ1-1	NA	14	NA	CASSSPARGSEAFF	TGTGCCAGCAGTTCCCCGGCCCGGGGGTCTGAAGCTTTCTTT
TRBV6-5	TRBJ2-3	NA	16	TRBD2	CASSYIVTSGTDTQYF	TGTGCCAGCAGTTACATAGTGACTAGCGGGACAGATACGCAGTATTTT
TRBV19	TRBJ1-2	once	14	TRBD1	CASSDPGQGSGYTF	TGTGCCAGTAGTGATCCGGGACAGGGGTCTGGCTACACCTTC